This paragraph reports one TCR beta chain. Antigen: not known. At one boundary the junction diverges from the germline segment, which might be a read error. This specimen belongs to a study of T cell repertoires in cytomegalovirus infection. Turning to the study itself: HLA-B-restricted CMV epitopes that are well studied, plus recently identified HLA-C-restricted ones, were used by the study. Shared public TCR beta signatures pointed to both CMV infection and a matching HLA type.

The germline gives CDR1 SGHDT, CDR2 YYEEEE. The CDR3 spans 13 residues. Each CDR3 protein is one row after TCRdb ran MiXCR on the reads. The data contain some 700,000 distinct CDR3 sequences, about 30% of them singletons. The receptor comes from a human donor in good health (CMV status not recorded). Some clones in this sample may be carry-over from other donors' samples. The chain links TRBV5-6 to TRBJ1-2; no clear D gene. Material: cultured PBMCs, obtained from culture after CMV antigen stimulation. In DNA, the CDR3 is TGTGCCAGCAGCTTGGGACTTAACAATGGCTACACCTTC. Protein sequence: CASSLGLNNGYTF.